These 23 T cell receptor beta chains were sequenced from one sample in a study of OX40 agonist ivuxolimab in advanced cancers. Generated by immunoSEQ multiplex PCR, the TCRdb table keeps only in-frame clones and is missing some. The sample holds tens of thousands of clones; roughly nine tenths are singletons and the top ten take 0.33%. This specimen was CD4+ or CD8+ T cells sorted from blood, taken in a trial of the OX40 agonist ivuxolimab. Receptor source: an adult with an advanced solid tumor such as melanoma, head and neck, liver or kidney cancer.

The chain joins TRBV28 to TRBJ2-7, with a weak D call TRBD1 (6 bases). V was cut by 6 bases and J by 2 bases, with 11 bases left in between. Germline assignment: CDR1 MDHEN and CDR2 SYDVKM. This CDR3 is built from 13 residues. DNA of the CDR3: TGTGCCAGCAGAAAACAGGGTACCTACGAGCAGTACTTC. Its protein is CASRKQGTYEQYF.

The genes are TRBV30 and TRBJ1-1, with TRBD1 as a possible D gene (5 bases). Germline V gives CDR1 GTSNPN, CDR2 SVGIG (reference sequence). The CDR3 is 14 amino acids. Between the trimmed V and J ends, which lost 2 bases and 1 base, there was a span of 11 bases. CDR3 nucleotides: TGTGCCTGGAGTACCGGGACGGAGAACACTGAAGCTTTCTTT. Residues: CAWSTGTENTEAFF. The full variable domain, rest sourced from reference TRBV30 and TRBJ1-1, is SQTIHQWPATLVQPVGSPLSLECTVEGTSNPNLYWYRQAAGRGLQLLFYSVGIGQISSEVPQNLSASRPQDRQFILSSKKLLLSDSGFYLCAWSTGTENTEAFFGQGTRLTVV.

This sequence joins TRBV7-9 and TRBJ2-7; D is unclear. Trimming took 3 bases from V and 0 from J, leaving 9 bases between them. This CDR3 contains 14 residues. The V gene's germline CDR1 is SEHNR and CDR2 FQNEAQ (reference sequence). DNA for the CDR3: TGTGCCAGCAGCTTCGAGGATGGCTCCTACGAGCAGTACTTC. Residues: CASSFEDGSYEQYF.

The chain joins TRBV5-6 to TRBJ1-5, with 11 bases aligning to TRBD1. This CDR3 contains 17 residues. With V trimmed by 0 bases and J by 7 bases, 9 bases remained unmatched. Germline V gives CDR1 SGHDT, CDR2 YYEEEE. CDR3 sequence: CASSLDRTGGAGQPQHF. The CDR3 nucleotides read TGTGCCAGCAGCTTGGATAGGACAGGGGGCGCCGGGCAGCCCCAGCATTTT.

The chain joins TRBV6-5 to TRBJ1-5; the D is unclear. Germline values: CDR1 MNHEY, CDR2 SVGAGI. The CDR3 has 12 residues. Trimming removed 6 bases at V and 11 bases at J, with 14 bases between. As DNA, the CDR3 is TGTGCCAGCAGCGACACCTCTCGGGCCCAGCATTTT. Translating it yields CASSDTSRAQHF.

The chain has TRBV7-2 and TRBJ2-1, with 8 nucleotides matching TRBD2. The CDR3 loop spans 17 amino acids. V shed 5 bases and J 5 bases; nucleotides not matched to a gene: 14. Germline lookup yields CDR1 SGHTA and CDR2 FQGNSA. The DNA of the CDR3 is TGTGCCAGCAGCACGAGGCCGCGGGGGGCCGGGGACAATGAGCAGTTCTTC. Translated: CASSTRPRGAGDNEQFF.

This sequence joins TRBV4-1 and TRBJ2-7; D uncertain. V lost 0 bases and J lost 0, with 9 bases in between. Germline values: CDR1 MGHRA, CDR2 YSYEKL. This CDR3 comprises 15 residues. The CDR3 loop is CASSQDKADSYEQYF. The CDR3 region has the DNA TGCGCCAGCAGCCAAGATAAGGCAGACTCCTACGAGCAGTACTTC.

This clone was found a few times. The genes are TRBV15 and TRBJ2-7; the match to TRBD2 covers 7 bases. V shed 2 bases, J shed 2 bases, and the junction held 6 bases outside the gene matches. CDR3 length: 15 amino acids. From germline, CDR1 is LNHNV and CDR2 YYDKDF (reference sequence). The CDR3 spells CATSRSTGGAYEQYF. In DNA form, the CDR3 reads TGTGCCACCAGCAGATCAACTGGGGGGGCCTACGAGCAGTACTTC.

This clone was counted only a few times. The V and J genes are TRBV5-4 and TRBJ1-2; TRBD1 is a possible D gene (6 bases). Germline V CDR1 and CDR2: SGHNT, YYREEE (reference sequence). This CDR3 region has 14 residues. V was shortened by 4 bases and J by 4 bases, with 14 bases between the two germline ends. The CDR3 region has the DNA TGTGCCAGCAGCCCCCAGGCGGGGGCCTATGGCTACACCTTC. Protein sequence: CASSPQAGAYGYTF.

The rearrangement links TRBV5-1 to TRBJ2-7, with 9 nucleotides matching TRBD1. V gave up 3 bases and J gave up 6 bases; unmatched junction bases: 4. CDR3 length equals 13 residues. Germline loops: CDR1 SGHRS, CDR2 YFSETQ. In DNA, the CDR3 is TGCGCCAGCAGCTGGGACAGGGCGGGCGAGCAGTACTTC. It codes for CASSWDRAGEQYF.

V and J are TRBV5-6 and TRBJ2-5, with D perhaps TRBD2 (6 bases). The germline V gene has CDR1 SGHDT and CDR2 YYEEEE. The CDR3 totals 14 residues. V shed 3 bases and J shed 5 bases, with 14 bases lying between them. This CDR3 reads CASSSRLGAETQYF. CDR3 in DNA: TGTGCCAGCAGCTCGAGACTAGGAGCGGAGACCCAGTACTTC.

The gene calls are TRBV5-1 and TRBJ1-3; the match to TRBD1 covers 8 bases. CDR1 and CDR2 (germline): SGHRS, YFSETQ. CDR3 length equals 14 residues. J was trimmed by 9 bases and V by 3 bases; bases with no gene match: 8. The CDR3: CASSSGNGQGTIYF. CDR3 nucleotide sequence: TGCGCCAGCAGCTCCGGTAACGGACAGGGCACCATATATTTT. The full variable domain, rest sourced from reference TRBV5-1 and TRBJ1-3, is KAGVTQTPRYLIKTRGQQVTLSCSPISGHRSVSWYQQTPGQGLQFLFEYFSETQRNKGNFPGRFSGRQFSNSRSEMNVSTLELGDSALYLCASSSGNGQGTIYFGEGSWLTVV.

This clone was seen just once. The gene calls are TRBV28 and TRBJ2-5, with TRBD2 identical over 9 bases. Germline CDR1 reads MDHEN; CDR2 reads SYDVKM. V shed 2 bases and J 5 bases; nucleotides not matched to a gene: 0. The CDR3 length is 13 residues. CDR3 in amino acids: CASSLAGGETQYF. CDR3 coding DNA: TGTGCCAGCAGTTTAGCGGGGGGGGAGACCCAGTACTTC.

V and J are TRBV5-1 and TRBJ2-7; D possibly corresponds to TRBD2 (6 bases). This CDR3 has 16 residues. Trimming took off 3 bases at V and 0 bases at J, with 16 bases between the two ends. Germline V gene sequence: CDR1 SGHRS, CDR2 YFSETQ. The CDR3 nucleotides are TGCGCCAGCAGCTCAAGCCGGGACTTTGCCTCCTACGAGCAGTACTTC. Amino acids: CASSSSRDFASYEQYF. The whole variable domain, filled in from reference TRBV5-1 and TRBJ2-7, reads KAGVTQTPRYLIKTRGQQVTLSCSPISGHRSVSWYQQTPGQGLQFLFEYFSETQRNKGNFPGRFSGRQFSNSRSEMNVSTLELGDSALYLCASSSSRDFASYEQYFGPGTRLTVT.

The chain is built from TRBV7-9 and TRBJ1-2; D unclear. V dropped 8 bases and J dropped 0 bases, with 13 bases sitting between them. The germline gives CDR1 SEHNR, CDR2 FQNEAQ (reference sequence). CDR3 length equals 14 residues. The CDR3 here is CASGRTGTNYGYTF. The CDR3 region has the DNA TGTGCCAGCGGGAGGACGGGAACTAACTATGGCTACACCTTC.

This chain uses TRBV6-4 with TRBJ1-6; D not resolved. Trimming pared 4 bases from V and 7 bases from J, leaving 11 bases between. The CDR3 has 14 residues. CDR1 is MRHNA, CDR2 SNTAGT, per germline. The CDR3 bases are TGTGCCAGCAGTGTCACTTCGGGAAATTCACCCCTCCACTTT. Translating it yields CASSVTSGNSPLHF.

CDR3 bases: TGTGCCACCAGCAAATACAAGGGGGGACTTCACTACCAAGAGACCCAGTACTTC. Translating gives CATSKYKGGLHYQETQYF. The gene calls are TRBV15 and TRBJ2-5; D assignment may be TRBD1 or TRBD2 (6 bases each). The V gene's germline CDR1 is LNHNV and CDR2 YYDKDF (reference sequence). Trimming pared 4 bases from V and 0 bases from J, leaving 21 bases between. This CDR3 has 18 residues.

The chain combines TRBV13 with TRBJ1-2, with D unclear. Trimming cost V 3 bases and J 2 bases, with 7 bases left between them. The CDR3 contains 13 residues. CDR1 and CDR2 (germline): PRHDT, FYEKMQ (reference sequence). CDR3 sequence reads: CASSLQENYGYTF. The CDR3 coding sequence is TGTGCCAGCAGCTTGCAGGAGAACTATGGCTACACCTTC.

The chain links TRBV4-3 to TRBJ1-2; D gene uncertain. CDR1 is LGHNA and CDR2 is YSLEER in the germline V gene. This CDR3 region has 15 residues. Trimming left V 0 bases short and J 3 bases short, with 11 bases between. CDR3 residues: CASSQDLGRDYGYTF. CDR3 bases: TGCGCCAGCAGCCAAGATCTGGGCAGAGACTATGGCTACACCTTC.

The table lists this clone with a few counts. The gene calls are TRBV10-3 and TRBJ1-2; D remains ambiguous. The CDR3 consists of 11 residues. V was cut by 6 bases and J by 2 bases, with 4 bases left in between. CDR1 is ENHRY and CDR2 is SYGVKD in the germline V gene. In nucleotides, the CDR3 is TGTGCCATCAGAGGGAACTATGGCTACACCTTC. Its protein product is CAIRGNYGYTF.

This chain joins TRBV4-1 and TRBJ2-1; 9 bases are shared with TRBD2. This CDR3 contains 15 residues. Germline V CDR1 and CDR2: MGHRA, YSYEKL. The V segment lost 5 bases and the J segment 4 bases; nucleotides outside the gene matches: 6. In nucleotides, the CDR3 is TGCGCCAGCAGCAGGGGACTAGCCGATTACAATGAGCAGTTCTTC. Translating it yields CASSRGLADYNEQFF.

The chain couples TRBV21-1 to TRBJ2-7; the table assigns TRBD2, which was not confirmed against the DNA. TRBV21-1 is a pseudogene locus. The CDR3 sequence is 13 residues long. The CDR3 DNA is TGTGCCAGCAGCAAAAAGCCGGCCACGGGGCAGTACTTC. It codes for CASSKKPATGQYF.

V usage is TRBV7-2 and J usage is TRBJ2-2; a weak D match, TRBD1 (5 bases). V was pared by 5 bases and J by 3 bases, with 7 bases between. CDR3 length equals 13 residues. Germline assignment: CDR1 SGHTA and CDR2 FQGNSA. The CDR3 loop is CASSRQYTGELFF. CDR3 bases: TGTGCCAGCAGCCGACAGTACACCGGGGAGCTGTTTTTT.